This TCR beta chain was sequenced in a study of cytomegalovirus exposure and HLA in healthy donors. PCR used 60 Vbeta primers and 13 Jbeta primers. Sequenced by immunoSEQ multiplex PCR; TCRdb stores in-frame clones only, minus some. In the table there are 160,000 or so clones, 70% to 90% of which are singletons. The V end lost 0 bases, the J end lost 2 bases, and 8 bases lay between the germline ends. Germline-derived CDR1 and CDR2 are LNHNV and YYDKDF (reference sequence). CDR3 size: 14 residues. This rearrangement joins TRBV15 to TRBJ2-7; D is ambiguous. This TCR was sampled from a woman aged 18-30 years in good health and CMV-seronegative. Sequencing was done on a sample of PBMCs. The CDR3 sequence is CATSREAFAYEQYF. CDR3 DNA sequence: TGTGCCACCAGCAGAGAAGCGTTCGCCTACGAGCAGTACTTC.